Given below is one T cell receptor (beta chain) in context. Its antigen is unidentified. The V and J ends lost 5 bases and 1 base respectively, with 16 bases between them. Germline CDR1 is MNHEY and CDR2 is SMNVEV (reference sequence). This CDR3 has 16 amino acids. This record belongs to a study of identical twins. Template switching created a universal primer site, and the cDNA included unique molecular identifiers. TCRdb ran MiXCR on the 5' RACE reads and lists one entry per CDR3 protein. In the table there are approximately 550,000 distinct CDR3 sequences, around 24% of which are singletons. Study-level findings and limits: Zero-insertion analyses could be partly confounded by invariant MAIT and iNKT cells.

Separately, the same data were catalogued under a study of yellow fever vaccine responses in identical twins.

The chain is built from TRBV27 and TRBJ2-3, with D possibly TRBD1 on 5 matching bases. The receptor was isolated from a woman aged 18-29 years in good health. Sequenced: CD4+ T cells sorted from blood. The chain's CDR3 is CASSGATGVRTDTQYF. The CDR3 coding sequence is TGTGCCAGCAGTGGGGCTACAGGCGTTCGCACAGATACGCAGTATTTT.